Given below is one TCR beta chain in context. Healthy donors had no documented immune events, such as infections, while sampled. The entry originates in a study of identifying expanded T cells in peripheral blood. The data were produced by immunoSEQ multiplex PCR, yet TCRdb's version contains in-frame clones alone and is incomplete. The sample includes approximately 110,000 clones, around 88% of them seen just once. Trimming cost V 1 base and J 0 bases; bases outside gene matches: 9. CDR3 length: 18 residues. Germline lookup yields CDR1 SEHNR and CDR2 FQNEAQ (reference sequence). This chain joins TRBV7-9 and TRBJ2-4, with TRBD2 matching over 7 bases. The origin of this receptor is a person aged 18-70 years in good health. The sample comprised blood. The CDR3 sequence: CASSLGWRGNSAKNIQYF. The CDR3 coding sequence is TGTGCCAGCAGCTTAGGCTGGCGGGGGAACTCAGCCAAAAACATTCAGTACTTC.